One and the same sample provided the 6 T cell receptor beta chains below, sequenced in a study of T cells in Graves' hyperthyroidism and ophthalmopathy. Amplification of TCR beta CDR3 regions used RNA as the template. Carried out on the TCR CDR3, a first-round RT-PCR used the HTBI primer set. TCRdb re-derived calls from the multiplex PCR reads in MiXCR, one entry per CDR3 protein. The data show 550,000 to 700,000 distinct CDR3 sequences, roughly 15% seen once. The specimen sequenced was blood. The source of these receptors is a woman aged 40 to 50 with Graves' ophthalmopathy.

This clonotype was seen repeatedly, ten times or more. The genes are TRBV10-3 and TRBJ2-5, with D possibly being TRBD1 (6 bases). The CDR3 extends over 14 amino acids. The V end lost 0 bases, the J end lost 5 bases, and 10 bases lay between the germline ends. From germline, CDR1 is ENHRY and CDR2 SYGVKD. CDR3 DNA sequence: TGTGCCATCAGTGAGTCTTGGGGGCAGGAGACCCAGTACTTC. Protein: CAISESWGQETQYF.

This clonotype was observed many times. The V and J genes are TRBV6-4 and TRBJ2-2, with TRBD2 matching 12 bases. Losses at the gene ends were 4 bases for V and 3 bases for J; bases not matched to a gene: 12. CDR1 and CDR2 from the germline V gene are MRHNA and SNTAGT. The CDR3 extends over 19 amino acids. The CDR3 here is CASSVLAGGLVVDTGELFF. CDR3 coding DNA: TGTGCCAGCAGTGTACTAGCGGGAGGTTTAGTGGTGGACACCGGGGAGCTGTTTTTT.

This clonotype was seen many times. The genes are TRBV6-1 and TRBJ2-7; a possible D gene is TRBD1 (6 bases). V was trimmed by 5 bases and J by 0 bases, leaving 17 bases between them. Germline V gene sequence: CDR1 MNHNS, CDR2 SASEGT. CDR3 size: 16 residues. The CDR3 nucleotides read TGTGCCAGCAGTAATCACCAGACAGGAAACTCCTACGAGCAGTACTTC. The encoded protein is CASSNHQTGNSYEQYF.

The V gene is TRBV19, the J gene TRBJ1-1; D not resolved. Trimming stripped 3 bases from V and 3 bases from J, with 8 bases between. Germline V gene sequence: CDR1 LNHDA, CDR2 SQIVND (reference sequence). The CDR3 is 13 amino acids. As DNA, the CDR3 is TGTGCCAGTAGTATGGCAGACCACACTGAAGCTTTCTTT. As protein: CASSMADHTEAFF.

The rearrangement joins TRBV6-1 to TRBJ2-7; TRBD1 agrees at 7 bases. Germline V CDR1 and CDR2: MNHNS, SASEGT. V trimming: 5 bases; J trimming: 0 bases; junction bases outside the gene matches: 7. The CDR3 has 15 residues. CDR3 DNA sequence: TGTGCCAGCAGTCCCGACAGGGTTCCCTCCTACGAGCAGTACTTC. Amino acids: CASSPDRVPSYEQYF.

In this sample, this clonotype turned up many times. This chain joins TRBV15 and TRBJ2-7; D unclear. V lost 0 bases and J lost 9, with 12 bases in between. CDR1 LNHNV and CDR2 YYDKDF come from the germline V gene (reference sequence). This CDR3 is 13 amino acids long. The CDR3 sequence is CATSRDMEIMQYF. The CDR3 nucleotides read TGTGCCACCAGCAGAGATATGGAGATAATGCAGTACTTC.